Below, 32 T cell receptor beta chains from the same sample are listed, as sequenced in a study of cytomegalovirus exposure and HLA in healthy donors. A multiplex PCR was run with 60 Vbeta primers and 13 Jbeta primers. Assay used: immunoSEQ multiplex PCR; TCRdb lists only in-frame clones, some missing. Seen here are 100,000 to 150,000 clones, about 8.5% observed once, and the top ten hold 4.5% to 5.5%. The material sequenced was PBMCs. All receptors derive from a man between 35 and 55 years old in good health and CMV-seronegative.

The J gene is TRBJ1-2, the V gene TRBV6-5; TRBD1 agrees at 9 bases. This CDR3 comprises 15 residues. Germline CDR1 MNHEY, CDR2 SVGAGI. V shed 6 bases and J 7 bases; nucleotides not matched to a gene: 12. This CDR3 reads CASSGQGTGSVGYTF. In nucleotides, the CDR3 is TGTGCCAGCAGCGGTCAAGGGACAGGGTCTGTTGGCTACACCTTC.

This clone was seen a few times. This chain links TRBV7-8 with TRBJ1-4; TRBD1 agrees at 9 bases. The germline V gene encodes CDR1 SGHVS and CDR2 FQNEAQ. This CDR3 has 16 amino acids. V gave up 4 bases and J gave up 1 base; unmatched junction bases: 4. As DNA, the CDR3 is TGTGCCAGCAGCTCCGACAGGGGGAGAACTAATGAAAAACTGTTTTTT. It encodes CASSSDRGRTNEKLFF.

The gene calls are TRBV7-6 and TRBJ2-1, with 8 bases lining up with TRBD2. Germline assignment: CDR1 SGHVS and CDR2 FNYEAQ. The length of the CDR3 is 15 residues. Trimming at V came to 5 bases and at J to 3 bases, leaving 6 bases not matched to a gene. The CDR3 region is CASSGGGQYYNEQFF. In DNA, the CDR3 is TGTGCCAGCAGCGGCGGGGGGCAGTACTACAATGAGCAGTTCTTC. The whole variable domain, remainder taken from reference TRBV7-6 and TRBJ2-1, is GAGVSQSPRYKVTKRGQDVALRCDPISGHVSLYWYRQALGQGPEFLTYFNYEAQQDKSGLPNDRFSAERPEGSISTLTIQRTEQRDSAMYRCASSGGGQYYNEQFFGPGTRLTVL.

The chain combines TRBV29-1 with TRBJ2-2; 9 bases are a match to TRBD2. The V gene end was trimmed by 2 bases and the J gene end by 8 bases; junction bases not matched to a gene: 3. The CDR3 spans 13 residues. Germline lookup yields CDR1 SQVTM and CDR2 ANQGSEA. The CDR3 here is CSVEWLAGGELFF. CDR3 DNA sequence: TGCAGCGTTGAATGGCTAGCGGGGGGGGAGCTGTTTTTT.

Only a few counts were recorded for this clone. The same CDR3 also results from other DNA sequences found in this sample. V is TRBV5-1 and J is TRBJ1-1; D is unclear. CDR1 and CDR2 from the germline V gene are SGHRS and YFSETQ. The V gene lost 1 base and the J gene lost 4 bases, with 11 bases spanning the gap. This CDR3 region has 14 residues. CDR3 sequence reads: CASSLTRRTTEAFF. CDR3 coding DNA: TGCGCCAGCAGCTTGACAAGGAGGACCACTGAAGCTTTCTTT.

Here the CDR3 reads CASRVANYGYTF. The CDR3 region has the DNA TGTGCCAGCAGGGTAGCTAACTATGGCTACACCTTC. J is TRBJ1-2 and V is TRBV6-1; D not resolved. The germline V gene has CDR1 MNHNS and CDR2 SASEGT. The CDR3 totals 12 residues. V was cut by 6 bases and J by 0 bases, with 5 bases left in between.

The V call is TRBV30, the J call TRBJ1-1, with D uncertain. V was cut by 5 bases and J by 5 bases, with 21 bases left in between. The CDR3 sequence is 15 residues long. CDR1 and CDR2 (germline): GTSNPN, SVGIG (reference sequence). The CDR3 region has the DNA TGTGCCTGGGATGGTGGATTCGGGTCGAGGACTGAAGCTTTCTTT. This translates into CAWDGGFGSRTEAFF.

This clone was found a few times. A read error may account for a junction end that differs from germline. This sequence joins TRBV7-9 and TRBJ1-2; possible D gene TRBD1, 6 bases. This CDR3 is 14 amino acids long. Germline V gene sequence: CDR1 SEHNR, CDR2 FQNEAQ (reference sequence). The CDR3 bases are TGTGCCAGCAGCGAAACGGGACAATACTACGGCTACACCTTC. Encoded protein: CASSETGQYYGYTF.

This chain links TRBV27 with TRBJ1-1; 11 bases line up with TRBD1. Per the germline V gene, CDR1 is MNHEY and CDR2 is SMNVEV (reference sequence). Unmatched junction bases numbered 5, after V lost 2 bases and J lost 3 bases. The CDR3 sequence is 16 residues long. CDR3 DNA: TGTGCCAGCAGTTTACGGGTGGGACAGGGGGACACTGAAGCTTTCTTT. It encodes CASSLRVGQGDTEAFF.

The rearrangement uses TRBV19 and TRBJ2-4; a possible D gene is TRBD1 (7 bases). This CDR3 has 16 residues. From germline, CDR1 is LNHDA and CDR2 SQIVND (reference sequence). The V and J ends lost 1 base and 1 base respectively, with 11 bases between them. CDR3 residues: CASSIGQGGAKNIQYF. The CDR3 DNA sequence: TGTGCCAGTAGTATAGGGCAGGGGGGCGCCAAAAACATTCAGTACTTC.

The chain has TRBV30 and TRBJ2-7, with D maybe TRBD1 (5 bases). This CDR3 has 13 residues. The V and J ends lost 1 base and 2 bases respectively, with 9 bases between them. Per the germline V gene, CDR1 is GTSNPN and CDR2 is SVGIG (reference sequence). The CDR3 sequence: CAWSGGRAYEQYF. CDR3 nucleotides: TGTGCCTGGAGTGGAGGCAGGGCCTACGAGCAGTACTTC.

V usage is TRBV11-2 and J usage is TRBJ2-5; 7 positions agree with TRBD1. The J call could be wrong; TRBJ2-7 is a better fit for the DNA end. The germline V gene has CDR1 SGHAT and CDR2 FQNNGV. There are 14 residues in the CDR3. The CDR3 coding sequence is TGTGCCAGCAGCCGCAGGGACAGCTCCTACGAGCAGTACTTC. Protein sequence: CASSRRDSSYEQYF.

This clone was seen a handful of times. DNA for the CDR3: TGTGCCAGCAAAAGGGGGCTGACTGAAGCTTTCTTT. The encoded protein is CASKRGLTEAFF. J is TRBJ1-1 and V is TRBV6-5, with 7 positions matching TRBD1. V shed 7 bases, J shed 5 bases, and the junction held 4 bases outside the gene matches. Germline CDR1 is MNHEY and CDR2 is SVGAGI. The length of the CDR3 is 12 residues.

This clone occurred a few times. CDR3 loop: CASSSKDRYYGYTF. The CDR3 DNA reads as TGTGCCAGCAGCTCAAAGGACAGATACTATGGCTACACCTTC. V usage is TRBV5-6 and J usage is TRBJ1-2, with D perhaps matching TRBD1 (6 bases). The V and J ends lost 3 bases and 3 bases respectively, with 12 bases between them. Germline CDR1 reads SGHDT; CDR2 reads YYEEEE. The CDR3 length is 14 residues.

The genes are TRBV19 and TRBJ1-6; 10 nucleotides align to TRBD1. V shed 5 bases and J 9 bases; nucleotides not matched to a gene: 10. CDR1 is LNHDA and CDR2 is SQIVND in the germline V gene (reference sequence). The CDR3 covers 16 residues. The CDR3 DNA reads as TGTGCCAGTAGTCCCCGGGACAGGGGTTATGGTTCACCCCTCCACTTT. Its protein is CASSPRDRGYGSPLHF.

This clone was observed a few times. The chain combines TRBV30 with TRBJ2-7; D is unresolved. Germline loops: CDR1 GTSNPN, CDR2 SVGIG (reference sequence). Deletions cut 6 bases from V and 3 bases from J, with 12 bases between. The CDR3 is 12 residues long. The CDR3 reads CACAPGRYEQYF. In DNA form, the CDR3 reads TGTGCCTGCGCTCCGGGTCGCTACGAGCAGTACTTC.

The chain carries TRBV7-9 and TRBJ2-1; D gene ambiguous. From germline, CDR1 is SEHNR and CDR2 FQNEAQ (reference sequence). Trimming left V 7 bases short and J 8 bases short, with 12 bases between. The CDR3 loop spans 12 amino acids. DNA of the CDR3: TGTGCCAGCACAACTTCCCCGGATGAGCAGTTCTTC. Protein: CASTTSPDEQFF. Full variable domain (missing parts from reference TRBV7-9 and TRBJ2-1): DTGVSQNPRHKITKRGQNVTFRCDPISEHNRLYWYRQTLGQGPEFLTYFQNEAQLEKSRLLSDRFSAERPKGSFSTLEIQRTEQGDSAMYLCASTTSPDEQFFGPGTRLTVL.

In its sample, this clone was seen a few times. In DNA, the CDR3 is TGTGCCAGCAAAGCTAGCGGAAGCTCCTACAATGAGCAGTTCTTC. This encodes CASKASGSSYNEQFF. The V gene is TRBV27, the J gene TRBJ2-1; 7 nucleotides agree with TRBD2. From germline, CDR1 is MNHEY and CDR2 SMNVEV (reference sequence). This CDR3 contains 15 residues. Trimming took 7 bases from V and 0 from J; bases not matched to a gene: 6.

The chain has TRBV2 and TRBJ1-4, with D possibly being TRBD1 (5 bases). Germline V CDR1 and CDR2: SNHLY, FYNNEI. The CDR3 contains 16 residues. Deletions cut 7 bases from V and 0 bases from J, with 15 bases between. CDR3 amino acids: CASTERTPATNEKLFF. In DNA, the CDR3 is TGTGCCAGCACGGAAAGGACACCAGCAACTAATGAAAAACTGTTTTTT.

This clone came up a few times. The chain employs TRBV4-3 and TRBJ2-3; 8 bases map to TRBD2. Germline trimming cut 1 base from V and 4 bases from J; bases unmatched to any gene: 7. Per germline, CDR1 LGHNA and CDR2 YSLEER. The length of the CDR3 is 16 residues. The CDR3 coding sequence is TGCGCCAGCAGCCAAGGCGCGGGGGGTAGGTCAGATACGCAGTATTTT. Its protein product is CASSQGAGGRSDTQYF.

This clone has a handful of counts. The genes are TRBV11-2 and TRBJ2-7; 7 nucleotides match TRBD1. The length of the CDR3 is 13 residues. J lost 3 bases, V lost 5 bases, and 4 bases had no gene match. Germline V gene data show CDR1 as SGHAT and CDR2 as FQNNGV. The CDR3 loop reads CASSLGDSYEQYF. As DNA, the CDR3 is TGTGCCAGCAGCCTCGGGGACAGCTACGAGCAGTACTTC.

A few counts support this clone. The genes are TRBV11-2 and TRBJ2-7; 10 nucleotides align to TRBD2. CDR1 and CDR2 (germline): SGHAT, FQNNGV. This CDR3 comprises 15 residues. Trimming removed 3 bases from V and 0 bases from J; junction bases left unmatched: 2. CDR3 coding DNA: TGTGCCAGCAGCTTGACTAGCGGGTCCTCCTACGAGCAGTACTTC. Translating it yields CASSLTSGSSYEQYF.

This clone was found a few times. As DNA, the CDR3 is TGTGCCAGCAGTGAGGTCTGGGGGGAGCCCTACGAGCAGTACTTC. This encodes CASSEVWGEPYEQYF. The chain employs TRBV6-1 and TRBJ2-7, with D perhaps TRBD2 (6 bases). Germline values: CDR1 MNHNS, CDR2 SASEGT. This CDR3 is 15 amino acids long. V lost 3 bases and J 2 bases, leaving 14 bases between the germline ends.

This chain links TRBV5-6 with TRBJ1-2, with unresolved D. Per germline, CDR1 SGHDT and CDR2 YYEEEE. V lost 4 bases and J 0 bases, leaving 13 bases between the germline ends. This CDR3 comprises 15 residues. In DNA form, the CDR3 reads TGTGCCAGCAGCCCCCCGCCGGGTTCTAACTATGGCTACACCTTC. This encodes CASSPPPGSNYGYTF.

The J gene is TRBJ1-4, the V gene TRBV9; no clear D. V was clipped by 0 bases and J by 0 bases, with 3 bases between them. Germline values: CDR1 SGDLS, CDR2 YYNGEE. CDR3 size: 14 residues. The CDR3 here is CASSVGPTNEKLFF. The CDR3 nucleotides are TGTGCCAGCAGCGTAGGGCCAACTAATGAAAAACTGTTTTTT.

The chain links TRBV28 to TRBJ1-2, with TRBD1 matching over 8 bases. J lost 3 bases, V lost 4 bases, and 4 bases had no gene match. The CDR3 extends over 14 amino acids. CDR1 and CDR2 from the germline V gene are MDHEN and SYDVKM. The CDR3 region has the DNA TGTGCCAGCAGTTCGGAGGACAGGGACTATGGCTACACCTTC. Its translation is CASSSEDRDYGYTF.

This clone came up a few times. V and J are TRBV28 and TRBJ2-5; tentatively, D is TRBD2 (5 bases). This CDR3 comprises 13 residues. Looked up from germline, CDR1 is MDHEN and CDR2 is SYDVKM. The germline V and J ends were trimmed by 4 bases and 4 bases, with 10 bases remaining between them. This CDR3 is CASSSVGVETQYF. CDR3 DNA: TGTGCCAGCAGTTCTGTCGGGGTAGAGACCCAGTACTTC.

This clone turned up a few times. The chain carries TRBV7-3 and TRBJ2-3, with 13 nucleotides matching TRBD2. V lost 5 bases, J lost 4 bases, and 3 bases stayed unmatched. CDR1 and CDR2 (germline): SGHTA, FQGTGA. The CDR3 totals 15 residues. As DNA, the CDR3 is TGTGCCAGCAGCCCGGGACTAGCGGGGCCAGATACGCAGTATTTT. It translates to CASSPGLAGPDTQYF.

The chain recombines TRBV4-1 with TRBJ2-7; D remains ambiguous. Germline CDR1 reads MGHRA; CDR2 reads YSYEKL. Trimming left V 2 bases short and J 2 bases short, with 7 bases between. The CDR3 is made up of 13 amino acids. The CDR3 DNA sequence: TGCGCCAGCAGCCAACAGGCAACCTACGAGCAGTACTTC. Amino acid sequence: CASSQQATYEQYF.

The V call is TRBV28, the J call TRBJ1-5; TRBD1 agrees at 8 bases. The V and J ends lost 2 bases and 2 bases, in that order; junction bases with no gene match: 5. There are 16 residues in the CDR3. Germline V lookup: CDR1 MDHEN, CDR2 SYDVKM. CDR3 in amino acids: CASSLPETGGNQPQHF. CDR3 DNA: TGTGCCAGCAGTTTACCTGAGACAGGGGGCAATCAGCCCCAGCATTTT.

There are a few counts of this clone. The chain couples TRBV5-6 to TRBJ1-1; possible D gene TRBD1, 5 bases. The CDR3 extends over 12 amino acids. CDR1 and CDR2 (germline): SGHDT, YYEEEE. V gave up 1 base and J gave up 4 bases, with 5 bases separating them. In DNA form, the CDR3 reads TGTGCCAGCAGCTTGACAGGCACTGAAGCTTTCTTT. Residues: CASSLTGTEAFF.

This clone was counted only a few times. The chain links TRBV7-6 to TRBJ1-6, with 10 bases fitting TRBD1. The CDR3 covers 16 residues. J was trimmed by 7 bases and V by 5 bases; bases with no gene match: 8. CDR1 SGHVS and CDR2 FNYEAQ come from the germline V gene. CDR3 sequence: CASSQDSGQGNSPLHF. The CDR3 DNA follows: TGTGCCAGCAGCCAAGATTCGGGACAGGGGAATTCACCCCTCCACTTT.